This T cell receptor beta chain was captured by sequencing in a study of blood T cell repertoires in COVID-19. Study-wide context: The United States, Italy and Spain were the sources of the acute and convalescent COVID-19 samples. T cells, B-cell-depleted T cells, or PBMCs provided the cDNA or gDNA that served as material.

Original analysis: Amplification of reference gene primers provided the estimated nucleated cell counts. Method: immunoSEQ multiplex PCR; TCRdb's copy keeps in-frame clones and lacks some. Clonal size and the V and J genes are those of that table, whereas D and trimming came from the DNA. The sample comprises 130,000 to 150,000 clones, about 84% of which are singletons, and approximately 13% rests with the top ten. The CDR3 runs to 13 residues. Germline assignment: CDR1 SGDLS and CDR2 YYNGEE. V lost 0 bases to trimming and J lost 5 bases, with 8 bases between them. The source material was peripheral blood. This receptor was taken from a man in his 60s with active or convalescent COVID-19. The genes are TRBV9 and TRBJ2-5; D unresolved. The CDR3 protein is CASSVAARETQYF. The CDR3 DNA reads TGTGCCAGCAGCGTAGCGGCGAGGGAGACCCAGTACTTC.